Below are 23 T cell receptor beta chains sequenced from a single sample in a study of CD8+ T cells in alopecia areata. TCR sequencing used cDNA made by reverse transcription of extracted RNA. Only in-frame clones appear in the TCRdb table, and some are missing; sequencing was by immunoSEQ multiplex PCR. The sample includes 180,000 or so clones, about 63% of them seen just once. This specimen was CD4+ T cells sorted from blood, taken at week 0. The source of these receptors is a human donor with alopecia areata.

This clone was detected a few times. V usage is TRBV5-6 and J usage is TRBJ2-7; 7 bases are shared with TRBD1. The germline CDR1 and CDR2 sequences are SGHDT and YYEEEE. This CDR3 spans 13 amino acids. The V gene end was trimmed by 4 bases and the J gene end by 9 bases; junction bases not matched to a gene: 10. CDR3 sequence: CASSLGQADRQYF. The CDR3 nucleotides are TGTGCCAGCAGCCTCGGACAGGCGGATAGGCAGTACTTC.

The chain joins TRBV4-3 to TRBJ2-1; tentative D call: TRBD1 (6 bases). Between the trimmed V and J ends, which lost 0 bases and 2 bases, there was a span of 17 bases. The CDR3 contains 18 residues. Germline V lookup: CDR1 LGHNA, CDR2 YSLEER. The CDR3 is CASSQEGSRTVAYNEQFF. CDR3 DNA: TGCGCCAGCAGCCAAGAGGGTTCTCGGACAGTGGCCTACAATGAGCAGTTCTTC.

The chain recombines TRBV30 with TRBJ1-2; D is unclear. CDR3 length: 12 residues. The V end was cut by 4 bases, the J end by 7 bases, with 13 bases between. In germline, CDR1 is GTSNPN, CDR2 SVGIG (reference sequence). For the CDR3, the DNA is TGTGCCTGGAACGGCGGGTTTGGTGGCTACACCTTC. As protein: CAWNGGFGGYTF.

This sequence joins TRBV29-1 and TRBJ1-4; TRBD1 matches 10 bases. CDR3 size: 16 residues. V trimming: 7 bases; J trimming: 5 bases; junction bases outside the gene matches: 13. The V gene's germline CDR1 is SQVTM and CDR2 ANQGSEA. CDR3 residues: CSATWGPGQGNEKLFF. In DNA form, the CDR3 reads TGCAGCGCGACGTGGGGACCGGGACAGGGGAATGAAAAACTGTTTTTT.

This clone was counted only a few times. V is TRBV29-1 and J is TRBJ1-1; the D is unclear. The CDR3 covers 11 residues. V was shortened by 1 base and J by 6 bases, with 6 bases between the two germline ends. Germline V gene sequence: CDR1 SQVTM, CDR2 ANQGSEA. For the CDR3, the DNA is TGCAGCGTTGAAGGCCCCTCTGAAGCTTTCTTT. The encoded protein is CSVEGPSEAFF.

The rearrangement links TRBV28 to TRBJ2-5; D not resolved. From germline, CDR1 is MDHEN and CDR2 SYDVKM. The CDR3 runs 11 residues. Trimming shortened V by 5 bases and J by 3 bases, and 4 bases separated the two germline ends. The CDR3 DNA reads TGTGCCAGCAGTCCTAAAGAGACCCAGTACTTC. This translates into CASSPKETQYF.

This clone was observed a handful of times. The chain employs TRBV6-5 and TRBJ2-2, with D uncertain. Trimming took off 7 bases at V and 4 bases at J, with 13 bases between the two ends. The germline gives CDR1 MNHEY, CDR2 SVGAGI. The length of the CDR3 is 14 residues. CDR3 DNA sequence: TGTGCCAGCAACGATGGACGGATCACCGGGGAGCTGTTTTTT. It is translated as CASNDGRITGELFF.

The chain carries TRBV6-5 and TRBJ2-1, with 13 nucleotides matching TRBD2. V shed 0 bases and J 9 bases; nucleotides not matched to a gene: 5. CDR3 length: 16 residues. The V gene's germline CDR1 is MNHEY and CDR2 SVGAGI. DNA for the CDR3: TGTGCCAGCAGTTACTCGATACTAGCGGGGGGGAGTGAGCAGTTCTTC. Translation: CASSYSILAGGSEQFF.

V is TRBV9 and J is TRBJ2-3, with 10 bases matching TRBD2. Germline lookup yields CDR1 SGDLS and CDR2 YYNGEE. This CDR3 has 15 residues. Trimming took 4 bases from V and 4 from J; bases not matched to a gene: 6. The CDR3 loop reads CASSPSGGRADTQYF. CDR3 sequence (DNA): TGTGCCAGCAGCCCTAGCGGGGGCCGGGCAGATACGCAGTATTTT.

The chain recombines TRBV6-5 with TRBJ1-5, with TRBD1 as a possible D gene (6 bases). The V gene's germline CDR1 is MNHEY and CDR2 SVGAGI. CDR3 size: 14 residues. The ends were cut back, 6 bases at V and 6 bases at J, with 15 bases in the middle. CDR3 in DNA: TGTGCCAGCAGGGCCGGGGGGCTAAGTCAGCCCCAGCATTTT. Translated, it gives CASRAGGLSQPQHF.

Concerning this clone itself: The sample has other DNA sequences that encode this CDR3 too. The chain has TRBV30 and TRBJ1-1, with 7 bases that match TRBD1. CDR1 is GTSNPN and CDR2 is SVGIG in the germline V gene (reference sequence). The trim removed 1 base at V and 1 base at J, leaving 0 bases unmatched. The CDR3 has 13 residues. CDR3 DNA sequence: TGTGCCTGGAGTGGACAGGGGAACACTGAAGCTTTCTTT. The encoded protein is CAWSGQGNTEAFF.

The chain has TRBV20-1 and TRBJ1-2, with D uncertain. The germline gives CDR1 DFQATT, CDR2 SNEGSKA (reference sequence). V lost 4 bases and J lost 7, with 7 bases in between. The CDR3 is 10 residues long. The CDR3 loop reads CSATSGGYTF. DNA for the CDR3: TGCAGTGCTACAAGCGGTGGCTACACCTTC.

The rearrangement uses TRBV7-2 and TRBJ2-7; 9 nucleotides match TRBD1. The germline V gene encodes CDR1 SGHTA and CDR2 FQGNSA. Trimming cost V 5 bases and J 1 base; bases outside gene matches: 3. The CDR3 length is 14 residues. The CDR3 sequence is CASSQDRGSYEQYF. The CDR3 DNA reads TGTGCCAGCAGCCAGGACAGGGGATCCTACGAGCAGTACTTC.

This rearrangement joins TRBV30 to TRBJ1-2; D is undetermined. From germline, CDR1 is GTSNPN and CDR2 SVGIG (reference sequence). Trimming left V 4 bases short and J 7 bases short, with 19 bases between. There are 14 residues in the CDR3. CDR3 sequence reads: CAWTGLQRPFGYTF. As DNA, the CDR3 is TGTGCCTGGACGGGGTTGCAGCGCCCATTTGGCTACACCTTC.

The CDR3 region is CASSQNNEQFF. Here the CDR3 DNA reads TGTGCCAGCAGCCAAAACAATGAGCAGTTCTTC. This chain links TRBV7-6 with TRBJ2-1; D is unclear. With 5 bases removed from V and 5 bases from J, the gap between germline ends came to 4 bases. The CDR3 loop spans 11 amino acids. Germline loops: CDR1 SGHVS, CDR2 FNYEAQ.

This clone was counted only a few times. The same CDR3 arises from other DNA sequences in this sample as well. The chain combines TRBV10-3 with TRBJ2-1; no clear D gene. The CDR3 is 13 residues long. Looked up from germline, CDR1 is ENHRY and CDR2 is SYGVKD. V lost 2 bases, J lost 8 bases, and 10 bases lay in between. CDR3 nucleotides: TGTGCCATCAGTGAGGGCAGATCCGATGAGCAGTTCTTC. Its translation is CAISEGRSDEQFF.

CDR3 region: CASSPPTGRSSYNEQFF. The CDR3 bases are TGTGCCAGCAGTCCCCCGACGGGGCGGAGCTCCTACAATGAGCAGTTCTTC. The J gene is TRBJ2-1, the V gene TRBV28; D could derive from TRBD1 or TRBD2 (5 bases each). The length of the CDR3 is 17 residues. Germline assignment: CDR1 MDHEN and CDR2 SYDVKM. The ends were cut back, 5 bases at V and 0 bases at J, with 17 bases in the middle.

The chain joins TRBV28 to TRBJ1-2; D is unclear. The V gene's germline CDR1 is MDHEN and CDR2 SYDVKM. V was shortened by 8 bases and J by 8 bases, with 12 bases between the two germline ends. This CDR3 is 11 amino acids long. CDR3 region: CASGYRGGYTF. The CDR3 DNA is TGTGCCAGCGGCTACCGTGGAGGCTACACCTTC.

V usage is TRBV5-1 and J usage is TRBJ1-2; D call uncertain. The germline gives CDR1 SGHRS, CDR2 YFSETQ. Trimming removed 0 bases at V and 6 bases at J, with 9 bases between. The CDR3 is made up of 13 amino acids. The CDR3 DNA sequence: TGCGCCAGCAGCTTGGCTACTGCCGATGGCTACACCTTC. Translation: CASSLATADGYTF.

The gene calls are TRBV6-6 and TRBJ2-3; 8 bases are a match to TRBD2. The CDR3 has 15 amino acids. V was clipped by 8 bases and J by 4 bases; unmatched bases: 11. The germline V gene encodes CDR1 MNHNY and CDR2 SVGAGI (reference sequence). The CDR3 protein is CASQSGAGVADTQYF. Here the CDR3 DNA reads TGTGCCAGCCAGTCGGGAGCGGGGGTAGCAGATACGCAGTATTTT.

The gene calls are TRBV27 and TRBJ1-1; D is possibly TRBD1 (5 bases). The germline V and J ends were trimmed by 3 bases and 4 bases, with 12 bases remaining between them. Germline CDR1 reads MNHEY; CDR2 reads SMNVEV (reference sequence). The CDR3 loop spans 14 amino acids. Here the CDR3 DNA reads TGTGCCAGCAGTTTTCAGGGATCAGGCACTGAAGCTTTCTTT. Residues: CASSFQGSGTEAFF.

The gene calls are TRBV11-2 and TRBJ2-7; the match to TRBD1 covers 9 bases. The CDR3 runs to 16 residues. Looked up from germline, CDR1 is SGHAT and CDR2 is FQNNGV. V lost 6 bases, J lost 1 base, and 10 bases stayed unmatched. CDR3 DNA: TGTGCCAGCAGGCGTACCGGGACAGGGCTGTCCTACGAGCAGTACTTC. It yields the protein CASRRTGTGLSYEQYF.

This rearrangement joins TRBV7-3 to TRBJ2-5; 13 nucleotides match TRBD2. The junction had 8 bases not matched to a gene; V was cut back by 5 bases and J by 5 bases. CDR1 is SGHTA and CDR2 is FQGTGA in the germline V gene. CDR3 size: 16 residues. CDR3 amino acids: CASSLGLAGELETQYF. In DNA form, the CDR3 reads TGTGCCAGCAGCCTCGGACTAGCGGGGGAGTTGGAGACCCAGTACTTC.